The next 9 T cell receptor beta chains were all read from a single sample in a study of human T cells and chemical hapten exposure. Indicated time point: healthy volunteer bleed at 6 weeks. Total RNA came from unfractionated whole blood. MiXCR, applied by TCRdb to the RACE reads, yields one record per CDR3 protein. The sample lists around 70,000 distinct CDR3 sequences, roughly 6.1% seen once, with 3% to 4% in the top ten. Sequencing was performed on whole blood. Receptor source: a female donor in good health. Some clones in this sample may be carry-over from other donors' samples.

The CDR3 region is CASSLDLGTEAFF. CDR3 DNA: TGTGCCAGCAGTTTGGACTTAGGGACTGAAGCTTTCTTT. This rearrangement joins TRBV12-3 or TRBV12-4 to TRBJ1-1; no firm D call. Trimming took 3 bases from V and 5 from J, leaving 10 bases between them. This CDR3 region has 13 residues.

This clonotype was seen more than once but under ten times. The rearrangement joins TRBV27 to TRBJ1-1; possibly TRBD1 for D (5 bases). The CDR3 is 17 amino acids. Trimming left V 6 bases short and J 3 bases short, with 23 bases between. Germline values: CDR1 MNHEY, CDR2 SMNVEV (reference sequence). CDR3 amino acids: CASRGSWGTERHTEAFF. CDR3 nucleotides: TGTGCCAGCAGGGGCTCTTGGGGGACTGAGCGGCACACTGAAGCTTTCTTT.

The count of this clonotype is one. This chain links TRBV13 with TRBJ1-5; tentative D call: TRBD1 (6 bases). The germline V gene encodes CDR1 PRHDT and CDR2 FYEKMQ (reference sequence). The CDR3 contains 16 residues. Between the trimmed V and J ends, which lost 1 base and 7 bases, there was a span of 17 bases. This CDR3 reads CASSLVEAGVRQPQHF. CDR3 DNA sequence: TGTGCCAGCAGCTTAGTGGAGGCAGGGGTGCGACAGCCCCAGCATTTT.

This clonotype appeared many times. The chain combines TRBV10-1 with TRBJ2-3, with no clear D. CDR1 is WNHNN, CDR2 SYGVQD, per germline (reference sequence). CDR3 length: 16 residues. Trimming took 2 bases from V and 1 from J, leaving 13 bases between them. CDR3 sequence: CASSEPSDLGTDTQYF. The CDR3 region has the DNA TGCGCCAGCAGTGAGCCCTCAGATCTAGGCACAGATACGCAGTATTTT.

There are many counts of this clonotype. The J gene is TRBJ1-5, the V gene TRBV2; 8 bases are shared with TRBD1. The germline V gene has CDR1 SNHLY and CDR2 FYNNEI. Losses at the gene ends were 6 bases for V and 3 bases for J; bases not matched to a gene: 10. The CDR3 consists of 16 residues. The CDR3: CASRAWRDRINQPQHF. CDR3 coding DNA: TGTGCCAGCAGGGCATGGCGGGACAGGATCAATCAGCCCCAGCATTTT.

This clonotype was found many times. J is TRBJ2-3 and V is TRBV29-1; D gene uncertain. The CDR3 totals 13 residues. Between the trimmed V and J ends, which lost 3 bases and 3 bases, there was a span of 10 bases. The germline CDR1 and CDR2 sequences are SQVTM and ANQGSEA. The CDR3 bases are TGCAGCGTTGACTCCAGCGTAACAGATACGCAGTATTTT. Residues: CSVDSSVTDTQYF.

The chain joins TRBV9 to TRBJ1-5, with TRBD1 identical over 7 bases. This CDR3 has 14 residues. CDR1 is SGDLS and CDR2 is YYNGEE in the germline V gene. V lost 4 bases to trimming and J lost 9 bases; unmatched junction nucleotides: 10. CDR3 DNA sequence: TGTGCCAGCAGCAACGGACAGGCCCTAGGGCCCCAGCATTTT. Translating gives CASSNGQALGPQHF.

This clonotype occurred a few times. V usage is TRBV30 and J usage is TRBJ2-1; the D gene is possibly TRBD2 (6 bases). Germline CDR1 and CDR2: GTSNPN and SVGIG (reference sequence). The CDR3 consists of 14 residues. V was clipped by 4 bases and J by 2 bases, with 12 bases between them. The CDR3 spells CAWMGEEAYNEQFF. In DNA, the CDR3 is TGTGCCTGGATGGGGGAGGAGGCCTACAATGAGCAGTTCTTC.

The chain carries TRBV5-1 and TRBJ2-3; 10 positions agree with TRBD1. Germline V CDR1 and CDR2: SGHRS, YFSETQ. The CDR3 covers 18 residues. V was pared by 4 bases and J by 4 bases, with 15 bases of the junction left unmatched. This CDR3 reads CASSRTRQGAARADTQYF. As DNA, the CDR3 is TGCGCCAGCAGCAGGACCCGACAGGGGGCCGCAAGGGCAGATACGCAGTATTTT.